This T cell receptor (beta chain) derives from a study of blood T cells in healthy people across ages. This clonotype was seen more than once but under ten times. No antigen is known for it. The people who gave samples were healthy Caucasians from Russia, aged about 6 to 95. Each individual donor underwent a draw of around 9.8 milliliters of peripheral blood. The CDR3 has 14 residues. Using a J-beta primer mix together with a sample-barcoded 5' primer, a second PCR was run for about 6 to 12 cycles. Via MiXCR, TCRdb re-called the 5' RACE reads, giving one row per CDR3 protein. The sample has around 790,000 distinct CDR3 sequences, under 55% seen once. Study results and limitations: Relative to aged donors, long-lived donors carried more naive CD4+ cells and displayed higher diversity. Across the age range, TCR beta diversity per million T cells fell in a roughly linear way.

This TCR came from a man in his 60s in good health. Sequencing was done on a sample of blood. J is TRBJ2-5 and V is TRBV21-1. TRBV21-1 is reported as a pseudogene. Here the CDR3 reads CASSKGGIPETQYF. The CDR3 DNA follows: TGTGCCAGCAGCAAAGGTGGGATACCGGAGACCCAGTACTTC.